The T cell receptor beta chain described here comes from a study of blood T cell repertoires in COVID-19. Produced via immunoSEQ multiplex PCR; TCRdb's table is partial and in-frame only. In the table there are 200,000 to 250,000 clones, just over 85% of which are singletons. The V end lost 0 bases, the J end lost 2 bases, and 11 bases lay between the germline ends. Germline lookup yields CDR1 MNHEY and CDR2 SVGEGT. CDR3 length equals 15 residues. This clonotype originated in a man between 18 and 35 years old with active or convalescent COVID-19. The genes are TRBV6-2 or TRBV6-3 and TRBJ2-7; D call uncertain. Sequenced input: peripheral blood. DNA for the CDR3: TGTGCCAGCAGTTACTCCCTACAGAAAACCTACGAGCAGTACTTC. Residues: CASSYSLQKTYEQYF.